This note documents a single T cell receptor (beta chain) sequence. These data belong to a study of cytomegalovirus exposure and HLA in healthy donors. The germline V gene encodes CDR1 LGHNA and CDR2 YSLEER. Trimming cost V 1 base and J 3 bases; bases outside gene matches: 2. This CDR3 is built from 14 residues. The study ran its PCR with 60 Vbeta and 13 Jbeta primers. Assay used: immunoSEQ multiplex PCR; TCRdb lists only in-frame clones, some missing. The sample consists of 150,000 to 170,000 clones, 65% to 80% of them appearing once. The V call is TRBV4-3, the J call TRBJ1-1, with TRBD1 identical over 7 bases. Material for sequencing was PBMCs. The sequence was collected from a man younger than 35 in good health and CMV-seronegative. This CDR3 reads CASSQGQGHTEAFF. The CDR3 DNA follows: TGCGCCAGCAGCCAAGGACAGGGCCACACTGAAGCTTTCTTT.